The clone carrying this T cell receptor beta chain appeared a single time. What it recognizes is unknown. In the PCR, 60 Vbeta and 13 Jbeta primers were used. Measured with immunoSEQ multiplex PCR; TCRdb has only the in-frame clones, and not every one. Of under 200,000 clones in the sample, approximately 85% were seen once. These data are taken from a study of cytomegalovirus exposure and HLA in healthy donors. Study-wide results and caveats: Using a false discovery rate of 0.05, a later analysis showed that 15,000 to 20,000 TCR beta sequences were associated with HLA alleles.

This clonotype was obtained from a man younger than 35 in good health and CMV-seropositive. Sequencing input: PBMCs.

The CDR3 region is CASSPDRPLYGYTF. CDR3 nucleotide sequence: TGTGCCAGCAGCCCCGACAGGCCTTTGTATGGCTACACCTTC. The rearrangement uses TRBV6-5 and TRBJ1-2, with D possibly TRBD1 on 6 matching bases. The CDR3 runs to 14 residues. Germline V gene data show CDR1 as MNHEY and CDR2 as SVGAGI. V lost 6 bases, J lost 5 bases, and 16 bases lay in between.